A single T cell receptor (beta chain) is shown here with its context. The target antigen is unknown. This specimen belongs to a study of cytomegalovirus exposure and HLA in healthy donors. Broader study findings: TRBV6-2, TRBV6-3 and some other V segments were unresolvable in 87-base-pair reads.

Trimming took 0 bases from V and 1 from J, leaving 6 bases between them. Germline V CDR1 and CDR2: MNHNY, SVGAGI (reference sequence). The CDR3 runs to 14 residues. With 60 Vbeta and 13 Jbeta primers, the PCR was carried out. Here immunoSEQ multiplex PCR was the method, and the copy in TCRdb shows in-frame clones only, minus some. The sample lists 110,000 to 150,000 clones; about 81% were seen once. The sequenced sample was PBMCs. The chain joins TRBV6-6 to TRBJ2-5, with unresolved D. This sequence was found in a young man in good health and CMV-seronegative. For the CDR3, the DNA is TGTGCCAGCAGTTACTCGTACGGCCAAGAGACCCAGTACTTC. It specifies CASSYSYGQETQYF.